The clone carrying this T cell receptor beta chain was counted once. The data were taken from a study of blood T cell repertoires in COVID-19. The overall study: Both acute and convalescent COVID-19 samples were obtained from the United States, Italy and Spain. T cells, B-cell-depleted T cells, or PBMCs provided the cDNA or gDNA that served as material.

TCRdb keeps only in-frame clones here, not all; method: immunoSEQ multiplex PCR. Of some 160,000 clones listed, roughly 90% are singletons. This CDR3 is built from 14 residues. The ends were cut back, 5 bases at V and 3 bases at J, with 12 bases in the middle. Germline values: CDR1 LNHDA, CDR2 SQIVND (reference sequence). The specimen sequenced was peripheral blood. The source of this sequence is a man between 60 and 70 years old with acute or convalescent COVID-19. The chain uses TRBV19 and TRBJ2-3, with a possible D match to TRBD1 (5 bases). This CDR3 is CASSAQTVTDTQYF. The CDR3 DNA sequence: TGTGCCAGTAGTGCACAGACAGTAACAGATACGCAGTATTTT.